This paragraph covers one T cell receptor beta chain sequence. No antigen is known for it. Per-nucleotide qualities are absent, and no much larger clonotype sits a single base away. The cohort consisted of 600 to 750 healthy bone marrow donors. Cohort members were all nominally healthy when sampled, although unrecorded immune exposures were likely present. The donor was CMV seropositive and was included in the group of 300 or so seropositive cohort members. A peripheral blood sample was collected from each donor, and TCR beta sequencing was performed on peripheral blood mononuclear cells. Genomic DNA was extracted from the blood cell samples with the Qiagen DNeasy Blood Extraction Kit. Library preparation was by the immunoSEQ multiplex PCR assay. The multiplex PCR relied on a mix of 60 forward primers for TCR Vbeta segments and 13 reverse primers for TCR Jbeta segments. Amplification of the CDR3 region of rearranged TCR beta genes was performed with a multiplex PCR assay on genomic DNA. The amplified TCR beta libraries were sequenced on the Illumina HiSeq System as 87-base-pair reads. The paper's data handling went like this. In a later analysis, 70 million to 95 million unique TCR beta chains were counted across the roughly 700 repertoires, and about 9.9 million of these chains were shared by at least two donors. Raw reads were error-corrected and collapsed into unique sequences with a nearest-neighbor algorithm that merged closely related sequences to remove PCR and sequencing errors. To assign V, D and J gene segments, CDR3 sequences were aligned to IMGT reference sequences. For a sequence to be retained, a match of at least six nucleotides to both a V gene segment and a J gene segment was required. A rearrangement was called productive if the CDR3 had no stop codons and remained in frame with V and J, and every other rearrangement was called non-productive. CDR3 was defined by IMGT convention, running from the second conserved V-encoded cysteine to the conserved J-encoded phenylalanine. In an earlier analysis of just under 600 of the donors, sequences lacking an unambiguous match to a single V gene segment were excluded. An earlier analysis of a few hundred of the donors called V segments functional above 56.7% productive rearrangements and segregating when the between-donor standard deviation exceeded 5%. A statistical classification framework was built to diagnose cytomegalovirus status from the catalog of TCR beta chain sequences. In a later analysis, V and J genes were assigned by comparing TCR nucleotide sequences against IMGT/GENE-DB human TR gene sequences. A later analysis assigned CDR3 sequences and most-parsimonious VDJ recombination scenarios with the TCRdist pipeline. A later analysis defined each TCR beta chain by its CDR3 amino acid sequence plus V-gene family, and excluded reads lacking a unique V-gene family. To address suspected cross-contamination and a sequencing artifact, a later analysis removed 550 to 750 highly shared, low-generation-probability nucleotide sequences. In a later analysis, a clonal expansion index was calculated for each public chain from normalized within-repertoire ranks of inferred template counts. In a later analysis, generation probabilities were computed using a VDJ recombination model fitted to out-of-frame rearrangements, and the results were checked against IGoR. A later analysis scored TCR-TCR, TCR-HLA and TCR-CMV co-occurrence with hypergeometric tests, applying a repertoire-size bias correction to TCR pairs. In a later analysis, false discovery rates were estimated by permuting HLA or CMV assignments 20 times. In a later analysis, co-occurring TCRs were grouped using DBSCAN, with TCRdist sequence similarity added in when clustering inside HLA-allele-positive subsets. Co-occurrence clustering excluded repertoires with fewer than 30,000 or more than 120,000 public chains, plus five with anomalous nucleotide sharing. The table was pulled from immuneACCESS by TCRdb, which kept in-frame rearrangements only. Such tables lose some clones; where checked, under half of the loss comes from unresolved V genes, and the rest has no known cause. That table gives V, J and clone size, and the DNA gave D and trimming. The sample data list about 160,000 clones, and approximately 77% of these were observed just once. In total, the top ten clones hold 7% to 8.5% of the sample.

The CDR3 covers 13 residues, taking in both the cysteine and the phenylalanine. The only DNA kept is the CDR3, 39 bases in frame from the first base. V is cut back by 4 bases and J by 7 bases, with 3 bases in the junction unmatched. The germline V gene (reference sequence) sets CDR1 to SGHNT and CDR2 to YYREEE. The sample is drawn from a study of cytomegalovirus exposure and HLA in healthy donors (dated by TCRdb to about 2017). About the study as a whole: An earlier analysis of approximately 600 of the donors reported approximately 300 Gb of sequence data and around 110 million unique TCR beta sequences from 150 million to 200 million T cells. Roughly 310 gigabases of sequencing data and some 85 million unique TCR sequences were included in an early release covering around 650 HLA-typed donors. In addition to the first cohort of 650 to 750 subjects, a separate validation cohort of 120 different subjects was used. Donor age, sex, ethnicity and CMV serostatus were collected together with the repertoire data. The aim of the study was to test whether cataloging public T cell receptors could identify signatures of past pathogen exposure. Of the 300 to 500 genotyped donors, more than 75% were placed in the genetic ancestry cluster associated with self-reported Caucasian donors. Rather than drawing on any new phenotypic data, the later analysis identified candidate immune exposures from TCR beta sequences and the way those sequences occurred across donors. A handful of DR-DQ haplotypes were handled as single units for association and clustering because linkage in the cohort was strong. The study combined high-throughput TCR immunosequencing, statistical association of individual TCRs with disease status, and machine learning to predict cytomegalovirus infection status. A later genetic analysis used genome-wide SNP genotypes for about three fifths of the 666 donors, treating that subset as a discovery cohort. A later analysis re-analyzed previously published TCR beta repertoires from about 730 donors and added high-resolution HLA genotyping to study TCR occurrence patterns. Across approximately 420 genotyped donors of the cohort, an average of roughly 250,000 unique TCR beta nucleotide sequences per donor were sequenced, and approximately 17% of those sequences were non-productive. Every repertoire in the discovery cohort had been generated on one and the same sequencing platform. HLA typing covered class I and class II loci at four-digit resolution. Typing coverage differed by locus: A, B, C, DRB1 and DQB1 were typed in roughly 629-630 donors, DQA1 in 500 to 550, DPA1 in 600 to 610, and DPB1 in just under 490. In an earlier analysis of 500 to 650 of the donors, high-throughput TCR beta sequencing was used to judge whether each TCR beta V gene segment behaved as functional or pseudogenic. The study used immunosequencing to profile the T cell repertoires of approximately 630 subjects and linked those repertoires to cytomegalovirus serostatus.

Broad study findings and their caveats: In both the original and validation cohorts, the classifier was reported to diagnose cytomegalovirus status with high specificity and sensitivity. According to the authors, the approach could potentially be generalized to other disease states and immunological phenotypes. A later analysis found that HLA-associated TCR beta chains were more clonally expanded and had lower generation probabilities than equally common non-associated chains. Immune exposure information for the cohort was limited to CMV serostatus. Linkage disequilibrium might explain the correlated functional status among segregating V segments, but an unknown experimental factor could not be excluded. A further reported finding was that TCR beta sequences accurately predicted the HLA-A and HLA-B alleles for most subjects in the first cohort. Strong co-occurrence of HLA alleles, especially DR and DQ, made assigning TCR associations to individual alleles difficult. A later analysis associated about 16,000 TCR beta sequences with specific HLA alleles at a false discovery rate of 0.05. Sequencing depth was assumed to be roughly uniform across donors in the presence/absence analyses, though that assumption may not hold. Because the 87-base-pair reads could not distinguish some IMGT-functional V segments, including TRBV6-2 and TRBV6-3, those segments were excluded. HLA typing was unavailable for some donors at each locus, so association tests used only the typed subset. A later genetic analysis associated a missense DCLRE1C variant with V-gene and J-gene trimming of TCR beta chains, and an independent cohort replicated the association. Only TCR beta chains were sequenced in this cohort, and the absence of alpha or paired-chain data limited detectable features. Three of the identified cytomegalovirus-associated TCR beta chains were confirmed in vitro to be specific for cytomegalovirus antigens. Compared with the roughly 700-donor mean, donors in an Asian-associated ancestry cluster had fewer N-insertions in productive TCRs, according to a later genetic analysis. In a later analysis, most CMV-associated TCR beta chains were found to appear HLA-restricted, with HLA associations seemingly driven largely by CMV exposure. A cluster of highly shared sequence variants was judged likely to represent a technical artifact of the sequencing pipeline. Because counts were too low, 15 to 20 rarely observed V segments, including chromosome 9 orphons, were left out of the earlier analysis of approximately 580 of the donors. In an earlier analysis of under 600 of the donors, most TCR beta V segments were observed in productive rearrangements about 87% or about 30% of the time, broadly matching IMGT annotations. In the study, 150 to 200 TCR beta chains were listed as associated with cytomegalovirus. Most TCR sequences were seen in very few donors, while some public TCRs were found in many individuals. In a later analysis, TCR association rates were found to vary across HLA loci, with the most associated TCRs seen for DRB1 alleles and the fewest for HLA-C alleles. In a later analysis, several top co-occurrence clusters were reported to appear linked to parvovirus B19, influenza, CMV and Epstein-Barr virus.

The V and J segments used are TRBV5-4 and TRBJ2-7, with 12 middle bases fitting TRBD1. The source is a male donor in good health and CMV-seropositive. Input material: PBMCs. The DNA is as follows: TGTGCCAGCAGCGGGGACAGGGGGCGAGAGCAGTACTTC. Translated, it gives CASSGDRGREQYF.